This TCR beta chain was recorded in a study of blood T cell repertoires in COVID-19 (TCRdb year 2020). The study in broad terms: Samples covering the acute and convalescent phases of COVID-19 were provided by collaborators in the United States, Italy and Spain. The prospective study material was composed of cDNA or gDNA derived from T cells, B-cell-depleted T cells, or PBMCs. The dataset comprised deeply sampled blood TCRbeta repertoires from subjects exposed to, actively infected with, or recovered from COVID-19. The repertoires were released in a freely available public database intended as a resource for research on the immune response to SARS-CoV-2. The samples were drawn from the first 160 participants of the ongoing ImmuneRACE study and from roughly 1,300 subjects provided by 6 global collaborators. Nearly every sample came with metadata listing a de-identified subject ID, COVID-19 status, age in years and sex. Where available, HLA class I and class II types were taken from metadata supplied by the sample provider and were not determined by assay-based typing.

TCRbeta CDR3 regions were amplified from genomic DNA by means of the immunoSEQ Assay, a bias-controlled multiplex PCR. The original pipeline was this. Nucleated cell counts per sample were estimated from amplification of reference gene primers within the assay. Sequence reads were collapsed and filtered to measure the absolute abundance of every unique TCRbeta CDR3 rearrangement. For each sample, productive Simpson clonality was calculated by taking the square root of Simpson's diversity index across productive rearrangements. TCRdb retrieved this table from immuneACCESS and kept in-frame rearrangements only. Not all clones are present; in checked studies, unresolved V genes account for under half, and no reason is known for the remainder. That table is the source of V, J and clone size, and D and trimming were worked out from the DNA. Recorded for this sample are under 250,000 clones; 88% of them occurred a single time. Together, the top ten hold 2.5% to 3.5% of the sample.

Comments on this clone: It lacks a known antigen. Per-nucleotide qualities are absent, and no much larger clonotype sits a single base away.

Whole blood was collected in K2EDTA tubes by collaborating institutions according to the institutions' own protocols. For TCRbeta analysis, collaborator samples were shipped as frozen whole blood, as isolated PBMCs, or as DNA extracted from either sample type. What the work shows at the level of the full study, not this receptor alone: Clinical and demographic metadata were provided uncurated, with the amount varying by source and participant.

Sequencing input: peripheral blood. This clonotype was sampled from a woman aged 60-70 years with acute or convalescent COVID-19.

The CDR3 sequence is CASSLPVGAAGSPLHF. The DNA sequence is TGTGCCAGCAGCTTGCCCGTGGGGGCTGCAGGTTCACCCCTCCACTTT. The rearrangement joined TRBV6-6 to TRBJ1-6, with TRBD1 perhaps the D gene, on 6 matching bases. Between the V and J ends, shortened by 6 bases and 9 bases respectively, the junction contains 21 bases. CDR1 and CDR2 were assigned from the germline V gene (reference sequence) as MNHNY and SVGAGI. Inclusive of the bounding cysteine and phenylalanine, the CDR3 is 16 residues long. This entry keeps only the CDR3 DNA: 48 bases, framed from base 1.